The 20 T cell receptor beta chains in this list originate from one sample, sequenced in a study of blood T cell repertoires in COVID-19. Generated by immunoSEQ multiplex PCR, the TCRdb table keeps only in-frame clones and is missing some. The sample has approximately 440,000 clones, roughly 87% seen once. Specimen: PBMCs or T cells enriched from blood (not recorded which). These receptors came from a young woman who had recovered from COVID-19.

This clone is a singleton in its sample. V and J are TRBV5-1 and TRBJ1-1, with D tentatively TRBD1 (6 bases). CDR3 length equals 15 residues. The germline V gene has CDR1 SGHRS and CDR2 YFSETQ. Between the trimmed V and J ends, which lost 6 bases and 0 bases, there was a span of 15 bases. The CDR3 reads CASNDQRGMNTEAFF. The CDR3 nucleotides read TGCGCCAGCAACGACCAGAGGGGGATGAACACTGAAGCTTTCTTT. The whole variable domain, remainder taken from reference TRBV5-1 and TRBJ1-1, is KAGVTQTPRYLIKTRGQQVTLSCSPISGHRSVSWYQQTPGQGLQFLFEYFSETQRNKGNFPGRFSGRQFSNSRSEMNVSTLELGDSALYLCASNDQRGMNTEAFFGQGTRLTVV.

This rearrangement joins TRBV10-3 to TRBJ1-6; no clear D. The CDR3 totals 14 residues. V was pared by 4 bases and J by 5 bases, with 9 bases between. CDR1 and CDR2 from the germline V gene are ENHRY and SYGVKD. This chain's CDR3 is CAISVDNNNSPLHF. The CDR3 coding sequence is TGTGCCATCAGTGTAGATAATAATAATTCACCCCTCCACTTT.

This chain connects TRBV10-1 to TRBJ2-3; D ambiguous. Germline V gene data show CDR1 as WNHNN and CDR2 as SYGVQD (reference sequence). CDR3 length: 13 amino acids. The CDR3 DNA sequence: TGCCGCCTGAGTATCAAGTGGACAGATACGCAGTATTTT. Translating gives CRLSIKWTDTQYF.

The chain links TRBV27 to TRBJ2-1, with a tentative D call TRBD2 (5 bases). Germline CDR1 reads MNHEY; CDR2 reads SMNVEV (reference sequence). CDR3 length equals 13 residues. V lost 5 bases to trimming and J lost 2 bases, with 7 bases between them. The CDR3 sequence: CASSPGTYNEQFF. CDR3 nucleotide sequence: TGTGCCAGCAGTCCCGGGACCTACAATGAGCAGTTCTTC.

The chain is built from TRBV5-1 and TRBJ1-1; TRBD1 aligns across 7 bases. The CDR3 is 13 amino acids. V was clipped by 4 bases and J by 4 bases; unmatched bases: 4. Germline assignment: CDR1 SGHRS and CDR2 YFSETQ. The CDR3 region has the DNA TGCGCCAGCAGCAGAGACAGGGCCACTGAAGCTTTCTTT. Protein sequence: CASSRDRATEAFF.

This clone was detected a few times. The chain combines TRBV6-5 with TRBJ1-1; unclear D gene. CDR1 and CDR2 (germline): MNHEY, SVGAGI. Deletions cut 7 bases from V and 7 bases from J, with 10 bases between. This CDR3 has 11 residues. CDR3 sequence: CASTHRGEAFF. As DNA, the CDR3 is TGTGCCAGCACCCACCGGGGTGAAGCTTTCTTT.

This clone has more than one count but fewer than ten. The chain combines TRBV7-9 with TRBJ1-1, with 7 bases identical to TRBD1. The V segment lost 3 bases and the J segment 10 bases; nucleotides outside the gene matches: 5. This CDR3 is built from 12 residues. Germline V CDR1 and CDR2: SEHNR, FQNEAQ (reference sequence). CDR3 nucleotide sequence: TGTGCCAGCAGCTTGACAGGGTTGTTAGCTTTCTTT. Its translation is CASSLTGLLAFF. The full variable domain, rest sourced from reference TRBV7-9 and TRBJ1-1, is DTGVSQNPRHKITKRGQNVTFRCDPISEHNRLYWYRQTLGQGPEFLTYFQNEAQLEKSRLLSDRFSAERPKGSFSTLEIQRTEQGDSAMYLCASSLTGLLAFFGQGTRLTVV.

CDR3: CASSLGQSEKLFF. In nucleotides, the CDR3 is TGTGCCAGCAGCCTCGGACAGTCCGAAAAACTGTTTTTT. The chain employs TRBV28 and TRBJ1-4, with a possible D match to TRBD1 (6 bases). Per germline, CDR1 MDHEN and CDR2 SYDVKM. V was cut by 6 bases and J by 8 bases, with 13 bases left in between. This CDR3 spans 13 amino acids.

The chain uses TRBV18 and TRBJ2-4; maybe TRBD2 (6 bases). V lost 4 bases and J 1 base, leaving 17 bases between the germline ends. Germline CDR1 is KGHSH and CDR2 is LQKENI. The CDR3 sequence is 17 residues long. CDR3 residues: CASSRVEGGRAKNIQYF. CDR3 DNA: TGTGCCAGCTCACGCGTAGAAGGAGGGAGGGCCAAAAACATTCAGTACTTC.

The chain couples TRBV11-2 to TRBJ2-3; 10 bases are a match to TRBD2. Germline V gene data show CDR1 as SGHAT and CDR2 as FQNNGV. The J segment lost 4 bases and the V segment lost 5 bases, leaving 3 bases of the junction unmatched. The CDR3 covers 14 residues. The CDR3 region is CASSATSGADTQYF. The CDR3 bases are TGTGCCAGCAGCGCTACTAGCGGGGCAGATACGCAGTATTTT. The whole variable domain, remainder taken from reference TRBV11-2 and TRBJ2-3, is EAGVAQSPRYKIIEKRQSVAFWCNPISGHATLYWYQQILGQGPKLLIQFQNNGVVDDSQLPKDRFSAERLKGVDSTLKIQPAKLEDSAVYLCASSATSGADTQYFGPGTRLTVL.

This sequence joins TRBV24-1 and TRBJ1-2; a weak D match, TRBD1 (5 bases). Per germline, CDR1 KGHDR and CDR2 SFDVKD. The V end lost 6 bases, the J end lost 3 bases, and 10 bases lay between the germline ends. The CDR3 runs 13 residues. This CDR3 reads CATSNSGYYGYTF. The CDR3 region has the DNA TGTGCCACCAGTAATTCAGGGTACTATGGCTACACCTTC.

The chain recombines TRBV5-1 with TRBJ1-2, with TRBD1 matching over 7 bases. This CDR3 is 17 amino acids long. CDR1 and CDR2 (germline): SGHRS, YFSETQ. V lost 2 bases, J lost 3 bases, and 13 bases stayed unmatched. The CDR3 sequence is CASSLDTGTAGHYGYTF. CDR3 nucleotides: TGCGCCAGCAGCTTAGACACCGGGACAGCAGGACACTATGGCTACACCTTC.

The chain carries TRBV5-1 and TRBJ1-6, with 7 bases aligning to TRBD1. V was pared by 2 bases and J by 6 bases, with 8 bases of the junction left unmatched. The CDR3 covers 16 residues. Germline V CDR1 and CDR2: SGHRS, YFSETQ. This CDR3 reads CASSFQTGSPNSPLHF. The CDR3 DNA sequence: TGCGCCAGCAGCTTCCAGACAGGGTCCCCTAATTCACCCCTCCACTTT.

The chain links TRBV19 to TRBJ1-1; 7 bases match TRBD1. This CDR3 is built from 16 residues. Germline trimming cut 7 bases from V and 8 bases from J; bases unmatched to any gene: 19. Germline V CDR1 and CDR2: LNHDA, SQIVND (reference sequence). CDR3 DNA: TGTGCCAGTACCCTAGGGGGGACAGAGGGCAGAGGGGAAGCTTTCTTT. Its protein product is CASTLGGTEGRGEAFF. Based on the CDR3 plus reference TRBV19 and TRBJ1-1, the full variable domain is DGGITQSPKYLFRKEGQNVTLSCEQNLNHDAMYWYRQDPGQGLRLIYYSQIVNDFQKGDIAEGYSVSREKKESFPLTVTSAQKNPTAFYLCASTLGGTEGRGEAFFGQGTRLTVV.

The rearrangement joins TRBV19 to TRBJ2-6; TRBD1 might be the D (6 bases). Germline V lookup: CDR1 LNHDA, CDR2 SQIVND (reference sequence). V was cut by 7 bases and J by 0 bases, with 25 bases left in between. This CDR3 region has 20 residues. This CDR3 reads CASTFFLRQATFSGANVLTF. The DNA for the CDR3 is TGTGCCAGTACCTTCTTCTTAAGACAGGCTACATTCTCTGGGGCCAACGTCCTGACTTTC.

The J gene is TRBJ2-4, the V gene TRBV13; 9 nucleotides agree with TRBD2. This CDR3 contains 17 residues. The germline CDR1 and CDR2 sequences are PRHDT and FYEKMQ (reference sequence). After removal of 5 bases from V and 1 base from J, the junction contained 9 bases not matched to a gene. DNA for the CDR3: TGTGCCAGCAGCCTCGGGACTAGCTCGGTGGCCAAAAACATTCAGTACTTC. Translating gives CASSLGTSSVAKNIQYF. The variable domain in full, with the rest retrieved from reference TRBV13 and TRBJ2-4, is AAGVIQSPRHLIKEKRETATLKCYPIPRHDTVYWYQQGPGQDPQFLISFYEKMQSDKGSIPDRFSAQQFSDYHSELNMSSLELGDSALYFCASSLGTSSVAKNIQYFGAGTRLSVL.

The CDR3 loop reads CASSLGWTGDEQYF. In nucleotides, the CDR3 is TGCGCCAGCAGCTTGGGTTGGACAGGGGACGAGCAGTACTTC. The chain is built from TRBV5-1 and TRBJ2-7, with TRBD1 matching 9 bases. The CDR3 is 14 residues long. Per the germline V gene, CDR1 is SGHRS and CDR2 is YFSETQ. The ends lost 0 bases at V and 5 bases at J; junction bases unmatched: 3.

The chain has TRBV25-1 and TRBJ1-6; D is ambiguous. There are 13 residues in the CDR3. V was clipped by 5 bases and J by 6 bases, with 8 bases between them. In germline, CDR1 is MGHDK, CDR2 SYGVNS. CDR3 nucleotide sequence: TGTGCCAGCAGTCCCGGGGTTAATTCACCCCTCCACTTT. Its translation: CASSPGVNSPLHF.

This clone came up a few times. The rearrangement joins TRBV5-1 to TRBJ2-5; no clear D gene. There are 12 residues in the CDR3. V was clipped by 1 base and J by 4 bases, with 5 bases between them. Germline V gene lookup returns CDR1 SGHRS and CDR2 YFSETQ. The CDR3: CASSLQLETQYF. The DNA of the CDR3 is TGCGCCAGCAGCTTGCAACTAGAGACCCAGTACTTC.

This clone was found once. The V and J genes are TRBV2 and TRBJ1-1, with D maybe TRBD1 (6 bases). The CDR3 totals 14 residues. V lost 4 bases to trimming and J lost 0 bases, with 9 bases between them. Per germline, CDR1 SNHLY and CDR2 FYNNEI. The CDR3 reads CASSVDRLNTEAFF. For the CDR3, the DNA is TGTGCCAGCAGTGTTGACAGGCTGAACACTGAAGCTTTCTTT.